This T cell receptor (beta chain) is drawn from a study of human versus mouse CDR3 diversity and MHC coevolution. Study-wide results and caveats: iCHAO1 estimated the human TCR beta repertoire at 1.5 million to 2 million clonotypes.

The CDR3 loop spans 14 amino acids. Germline V CDR1 and CDR2: KGHSH, LQKENI. The ends were cut back, 3 bases at V and 3 bases at J, with 11 bases in the middle. Some clones are missing from TCRdb's copy, which holds only in-frame ones; the method was immunoSEQ multiplex PCR. The sample records tens of thousands of clones, 85% to 95% being singletons. This clone was seen once. Its antigen is still unknown. The chain carries TRBV18 and TRBJ1-1; D not resolved. This clonotype originated in a person aged 25 to 75 in good health. Source material: naive CD4+ T cells from blood. Subset denoted: CD45RO-negative CD62L-positive naive CD4 T cells. DNA of the CDR3: TGTGCCAGCTCACCCTTTCTTGAGGACACTGAAGCTTTCTTT. Translated: CASSPFLEDTEAFF.